These 32 T cell receptor beta chains came from one sample sequenced in a study of beta chain features in type 1 diabetes. These receptors have no known antigen. Expressed TCRB transcripts were sequenced after all isolated RNA was converted to cDNA. Repertoires were generated with immunoSEQ multiplex PCR, while TCRdb's copy carries only in-frame clones and drops some. The table lists about 700,000 clones, 13% of them singletons, with less than 0.025% in the top ten. Whole-study findings and limits: In all four CD4+ subsets, TCRB CDR3 length was significantly, moderately reduced in type 1 diabetes.

The sample taken for sequencing was naive CD4+ T cells from blood. The receptors shown here come from a man younger than 30 with type 1 diabetes.

A few counts support this clone. V usage is TRBV14 and J usage is TRBJ1-1, with unresolved D. Deletions cut 6 bases from V and 3 bases from J, with 11 bases between. Germline CDR1 and CDR2: SGHDN and FVKESK. CDR3 size: 13 residues. The CDR3, as DNA: TGTGCCAGCAGTTTCCGTCTATACACTGAAGCTTTCTTT. This codes for CASSFRLYTEAFF.

Only a few counts were recorded for this clone. V gene TRBV5-1 combines with J gene TRBJ2-7, with 7 nucleotides matching TRBD2. CDR1 is SGHRS, CDR2 YFSETQ, per germline. V lost 2 bases and J lost 0; bases outside the gene matches: 5. The CDR3 consists of 15 residues. CDR3 protein: CASSFLAENSYEQYF. The CDR3 DNA reads as TGCGCCAGCAGCTTCCTAGCGGAGAACTCCTACGAGCAGTACTTC. Drawing the rest from reference TRBV5-1 and TRBJ2-7, the complete variable domain is KAGVTQTPRYLIKTRGQQVTLSCSPISGHRSVSWYQQTPGQGLQFLFEYFSETQRNKGNFPGRFSGRQFSNSRSEMNVSTLELGDSALYLCASSFLAENSYEQYFGPGTRLTVT.

This chain joins TRBV2 and TRBJ1-2; D is unclear. The CDR3 totals 13 residues. Germline assignment: CDR1 SNHLY and CDR2 FYNNEI. The germline V and J ends were trimmed by 3 bases and 8 bases, with 13 bases remaining between them. DNA of the CDR3: TGTGCCAGCAGTGAGTACGGAACCCAGGGCTACACCTTC. Translated, it gives CASSEYGTQGYTF.

The chain employs TRBV5-6 and TRBJ2-7; 7 bases agree with TRBD1. CDR3 size: 14 residues. The germline V gene has CDR1 SGHDT and CDR2 YYEEEE. The junction had 3 bases not matched to a gene; V was cut back by 3 bases and J by 0 bases. Written as DNA, the CDR3 is TGTGCCAGCAGCTGGGACAGAGTCTCCTACGAGCAGTACTTC. As protein: CASSWDRVSYEQYF.

The chain combines TRBV6-1 with TRBJ1-5; D might be TRBD1 (5 bases). V lost 3 bases and J lost 3, with 9 bases in between. This CDR3 spans 14 amino acids. Germline V gives CDR1 MNHNS, CDR2 SASEGT. CDR3 DNA: TGTGCCAGCAGTGACAGGGTGTACAATCAGCCCCAGCATTTT. It codes for CASSDRVYNQPQHF.

The gene calls are TRBV7-9 and TRBJ1-1; the D gene is possibly TRBD1 (6 bases). Germline V gene lookup returns CDR1 SEHNR and CDR2 FQNEAQ (reference sequence). Trimming removed 5 bases from V and 5 bases from J, with 18 bases in between. This CDR3 is 15 amino acids long. CDR3 loop: CASSTTTGLETEAFF. Written as DNA, the CDR3 is TGTGCCAGCAGCACTACGACAGGCTTAGAGACTGAAGCTTTCTTT.

In this sample, this clone turned up a few times. DNA of the CDR3: TGTGCCAGCAGCATCGAAGGGGGGCCCCAAGAGACCCAGTACTTC. Translated, it gives CASSIEGGPQETQYF. The chain has TRBV7-2 and TRBJ2-5; D assignment may be TRBD1 or TRBD2 (6 bases each). Germline CDR1 SGHTA, CDR2 FQGNSA. Trimming pared 5 bases from V and 1 base from J, leaving 14 bases between. The CDR3 loop spans 15 amino acids.

V usage is TRBV25-1 and J usage is TRBJ2-2; TRBD2 agrees at 8 bases. The germline CDR1 and CDR2 sequences are MGHDK and SYGVNS. There are 13 residues in the CDR3. Germline trimming cut 8 bases from V and 4 bases from J; bases unmatched to any gene: 3. CDR3: CASVGRVTGELFF. The CDR3 coding sequence is TGTGCCAGCGTCGGGAGGGTCACCGGGGAGCTGTTTTTT.

This clone was picked up a small number of times. This chain joins TRBV7-9 and TRBJ1-6, with no clear D. Germline lookup yields CDR1 SEHNR and CDR2 FQNEAQ (reference sequence). Between the trimmed V and J ends, which lost 2 bases and 0 bases, there was a span of 5 bases. This CDR3 is built from 15 residues. The CDR3 is CASSLLGSYNSPLHF. The CDR3 nucleotides are TGTGCCAGCAGCTTATTGGGCTCCTATAATTCACCCCTCCACTTT.

V is TRBV18 and J is TRBJ2-5; D remains ambiguous. The CDR3 is 14 residues long. The germline CDR1 and CDR2 sequences are KGHSH and LQKENI. The V end was cut by 3 bases, the J end by 5 bases, with 13 bases between. The CDR3 DNA sequence: TGTGCCAGCTCACCCGTGGATGCTGGGGAGACCCAGTACTTC. This sequence encodes CASSPVDAGETQYF. The full variable domain, with the rest looked up from reference TRBV18 and TRBJ2-5, is NAGVMQNPRHLVRRRGQEARLRCSPMKGHSHVYWYRQLPEEGLKFMVYLQKENIIDESGMPKERFSAEFPKEGPSILRIQQVVRGDSAAYFCASSPVDAGETQYFGPGTRLLVL.

This clone was picked up one time. The rearrangement links TRBV11-2 to TRBJ2-7; no firm D call. V dropped 5 bases and J dropped 3 bases, with 5 bases sitting between them. The CDR3 length is 11 residues. CDR1 and CDR2 (germline): SGHAT, FQNNGV. The CDR3 DNA reads TGTGCCAGCAGCCGGAGCTACGAGCAGTACTTC. Its protein product is CASSRSYEQYF.

This chain's CDR3 is CASSSEVSSGNTIYF. The DNA for the CDR3 is TGTGCCAGCAGCTCGGAGGTTAGCTCTGGAAACACCATATATTTT. The V and J genes are TRBV7-9 and TRBJ1-3; no reliable D call. Germline-derived CDR1 and CDR2 are SEHNR and FQNEAQ (reference sequence). V was shortened by 4 bases and J by 0 bases, with 10 bases between the two germline ends. This CDR3 region has 15 residues.

The chain employs TRBV29-1 and TRBJ1-2; D not certain. Germline CDR1 SQVTM, CDR2 ANQGSEA. Trimming removed 7 bases from V and 3 bases from J, with 12 bases in between. The CDR3 consists of 12 residues. CDR3 DNA: TGCAGCGCCCGTCCTCTGGACTATGGCTACACCTTC. Translated, it gives CSARPLDYGYTF.

V gene TRBV15 combines with J gene TRBJ2-1; perhaps D is TRBD1 or TRBD2 (5 bases each). Trimming left V 3 bases short and J 9 bases short, with 15 bases between. Germline V gene data show CDR1 as LNHNV and CDR2 as YYDKDF (reference sequence). There are 14 residues in the CDR3. The CDR3: CATSRLRDRGEQFF. The CDR3 DNA reads TGTGCCACCAGCAGGCTCCGGGACCGCGGTGAGCAGTTCTTC.

The chain joins TRBV11-2 to TRBJ2-1; D is undetermined. V was shortened by 2 bases and J by 0 bases, with 14 bases between the two germline ends. The CDR3 contains 17 residues. Germline V gene lookup returns CDR1 SGHAT and CDR2 FQNNGV. Here the CDR3 reads CASSLRQMSSSYNEQFF. The CDR3 DNA sequence: TGTGCCAGCAGCTTAAGGCAGATGTCAAGCTCCTACAATGAGCAGTTCTTC.

This clone was found a few times. The CDR3 loop is CASSRDSPWASYEQYF. DNA of the CDR3: TGTGCCAGCAGCCGGGACTCCCCTTGGGCCTCCTACGAGCAGTACTTC. The chain uses TRBV7-8 and TRBJ2-7; TRBD2 might be the D (6 bases). From germline, CDR1 is SGHVS and CDR2 FQNEAQ. Trimming took off 5 bases at V and 0 bases at J, with 17 bases between the two ends. The CDR3 consists of 16 residues. Complete variable domain (other parts from reference TRBV7-8 and TRBJ2-7): GAGVSQSPRYKVAKRGQDVALRCDPISGHVSLFWYQQALGQGPEFLTYFQNEAQLDKSGLPSDRFFAERPEGSVSTLKIQRTQQEDSAVYLCASSRDSPWASYEQYFGPGTRLTVT.

The rearrangement joins TRBV30 to TRBJ1-1, with 8 bases fitting TRBD1. Germline CDR1 is GTSNPN and CDR2 is SVGIG (reference sequence). This CDR3 contains 14 residues. With 2 bases clipped from V and 1 base from J, the junction kept 3 bases outside the gene matches. The CDR3: CAWSRRGQNTEAFF. CDR3 DNA sequence: TGTGCCTGGAGTCGCAGGGGGCAGAACACTGAAGCTTTCTTT.

V usage is TRBV14 and J usage is TRBJ1-6, with TRBD1 identical over 7 bases. The length of the CDR3 is 15 residues. V was clipped by 2 bases and J by 10 bases; unmatched bases: 8. Germline CDR1 reads SGHDN; CDR2 reads FVKESK. DNA for the CDR3: TGTGCCAGCAGCCAACTGACAGGGCGAAGCTCACCCCTCCACTTT. It codes for CASSQLTGRSSPLHF.

The CDR3 region is CASSLWGYEQYF. In DNA form, the CDR3 reads TGTGCCAGCAGCTTGTGGGGGTACGAGCAGTACTTC. The rearrangement uses TRBV5-6 and TRBJ2-7; TRBD1 or TRBD2 may be the D gene (5 bases each). The ends were cut back, 1 base at V and 4 bases at J, with 6 bases in the middle. In germline, CDR1 is SGHDT, CDR2 YYEEEE. This CDR3 comprises 12 residues. Variable domain in full (rest from reference TRBV5-6 and TRBJ2-7): DAGVTQSPTHLIKTRGQQVTLRCSPKSGHDTVSWYQQALGQGPQFIFQYYEEEERQRGNFPDRFSGHQFPNYSSELNVNALLLGDSALYLCASSLWGYEQYFGPGTRLTVT.

This clone came up a few times. This chain connects TRBV30 to TRBJ1-4; tentatively, D is TRBD1 (5 bases). The CDR3 runs to 13 residues. Germline lookup yields CDR1 GTSNPN and CDR2 SVGIG (reference sequence). V lost 2 bases to trimming and J lost 7 bases, with 11 bases between them. The CDR3 coding sequence is TGTGCCTGGAGTATCGTTGGGGGTGAAAAACTGTTTTTT. The encoded protein is CAWSIVGGEKLFF. Based on the CDR3 plus reference TRBV30 and TRBJ1-4, the full variable domain is SQTIHQWPATLVQPVGSPLSLECTVEGTSNPNLYWYRQAAGRGLQLLFYSVGIGQISSEVPQNLSASRPQDRQFILSSKKLLLSDSGFYLCAWSIVGGEKLFFGSGTQLSVL.

This clone was counted only a few times. The J gene is TRBJ2-5, the V gene TRBV30, with D unclear. Germline assignment: CDR1 GTSNPN and CDR2 SVGIG (reference sequence). The V end was cut by 1 base, the J end by 0 bases, with 6 bases between. CDR3 length equals 13 residues. CDR3 DNA sequence: TGTGCCTGGAGTGGGCCCCACCAAGAGACCCAGTACTTC. Translated: CAWSGPHQETQYF.

This chain joins TRBV27 and TRBJ2-1; perhaps TRBD1 as D (5 bases). CDR1 is MNHEY and CDR2 is SMNVEV in the germline V gene (reference sequence). The CDR3 loop spans 16 amino acids. V lost 4 bases to trimming and J lost 0 bases, with 13 bases between them. The CDR3 DNA is TGTGCCAGCAGTTCTCTAGGGGCAAGCTCCTACAATGAGCAGTTCTTC. As protein: CASSSLGASSYNEQFF.

The genes are TRBV6-5 and TRBJ2-7; perhaps TRBD1 as D (6 bases). The CDR3 loop spans 16 amino acids. V gave up 2 bases and J gave up 1 base, with 15 bases separating them. Germline values: CDR1 MNHEY, CDR2 SVGAGI. The CDR3 loop is CASSYPWGRGSYEQYF. DNA of the CDR3: TGTGCCAGCAGTTACCCTTGGGGCAGGGGTTCCTACGAGCAGTACTTC.

The V call is TRBV5-4, the J call TRBJ1-2, with 8 positions matching TRBD1. The length of the CDR3 is 13 residues. Germline-derived CDR1 and CDR2 are SGHNT and YYREEE (reference sequence). V lost 3 bases, J lost 6 bases, and 4 bases stayed unmatched. CDR3 loop: CASSYRGADGYTF. The CDR3, as DNA: TGTGCCAGCAGCTACAGGGGGGCGGATGGCTACACCTTC.

V usage is TRBV7-2 and J usage is TRBJ2-7; 10 bases fit TRBD2. The V gene's germline CDR1 is SGHTA and CDR2 FQGNSA. The CDR3 contains 14 residues. V trimming: 5 bases; J trimming: 7 bases; junction bases outside the gene matches: 8. CDR3 coding DNA: TGTGCCAGCAGCCTACTAGCGGGGTGGGAGGAGCAGTACTTC. Its protein is CASSLLAGWEEQYF.

This rearrangement joins TRBV28 to TRBJ1-6; tentative D call: TRBD1 (6 bases). The germline V gene encodes CDR1 MDHEN and CDR2 SYDVKM. The CDR3 is made up of 15 amino acids. V was shortened by 5 bases and J by 8 bases, with 16 bases between the two germline ends. The CDR3 nucleotides are TGTGCCAGCAGTCCCCTCACAGGGCGAGATTCACCCCTCCACTTT. It translates to CASSPLTGRDSPLHF.

The CDR3 sequence is CASSARVAGELFF. The CDR3 DNA sequence: TGTGCCAGCAGTGCCAGGGTTGCCGGGGAGCTGTTTTTT. The V call is TRBV27, the J call TRBJ2-2, with D perhaps TRBD1 (5 bases). Germline V gene lookup returns CDR1 MNHEY and CDR2 SMNVEV (reference sequence). CDR3 length: 13 amino acids. The V end lost 5 bases, the J end lost 6 bases, and 10 bases lay between the germline ends.

The chain is built from TRBV13 and TRBJ1-2; 9 bases match TRBD1. This CDR3 contains 19 residues. Germline V CDR1 and CDR2: PRHDT, FYEKMQ (reference sequence). Unmatched junction bases numbered 21, after V lost 5 bases and J lost 5 bases. The CDR3 coding sequence is TGTGCCAGCAGCCCGTACCGCGGCGGGACAGGGTCTCATTCGTATGGCTACACCTTC. This sequence encodes CASSPYRGGTGSHSYGYTF. The whole variable domain, filled in from reference TRBV13 and TRBJ1-2, reads AAGVIQSPRHLIKEKRETATLKCYPIPRHDTVYWYQQGPGQDPQFLISFYEKMQSDKGSIPDRFSAQQFSDYHSELNMSSLELGDSALYFCASSPYRGGTGSHSYGYTFGSGTRLTVV.

For this clone: Compared with germline, one end of the junction differs, possibly owing to a read error. The V and J genes are TRBV28 and TRBJ1-1, with D unclear. The CDR3 extends over 11 amino acids. Germline values: CDR1 MDHEN, CDR2 SYDVKM. In DNA form, the CDR3 reads TGTGCCAGCAGGGTCAACAGTGAAGCTTTCTTT. This gives the protein CASRVNSEAFF.

A few counts support this clone. The chain carries TRBV7-9 and TRBJ1-1; no definite D call. The V end lost 5 bases, the J end lost 0 bases, and 13 bases lay between the germline ends. The CDR3 length is 15 residues. Germline CDR1 is SEHNR and CDR2 is FQNEAQ (reference sequence). The CDR3 sequence is CASSDFKGLNTEAFF. DNA for the CDR3: TGTGCCAGCAGCGATTTTAAAGGGTTGAACACTGAAGCTTTCTTT.

This rearrangement joins TRBV30 to TRBJ2-3; TRBD2 is a possible D gene (6 bases). Between the trimmed V and J ends, which lost 1 base and 0 bases, there was a span of 8 bases. Per the germline V gene, CDR1 is GTSNPN and CDR2 is SVGIG (reference sequence). The CDR3 runs 14 residues. Here the CDR3 reads CAWSGGDSTDTQYF. The CDR3 DNA is TGTGCCTGGAGTGGCGGGGATAGCACAGATACGCAGTATTTT. The entire variable domain, with the rest obtained from reference TRBV30 and TRBJ2-3, is as follows: SQTIHQWPATLVQPVGSPLSLECTVEGTSNPNLYWYRQAAGRGLQLLFYSVGIGQISSEVPQNLSASRPQDRQFILSSKKLLLSDSGFYLCAWSGGDSTDTQYFGPGTRLTVL.

The chain carries TRBV6-4 and TRBJ2-7, with TRBD1 identical over 9 bases. Unmatched junction bases numbered 14, after V lost 4 bases and J lost 4 bases. Per the germline V gene, CDR1 is MRHNA and CDR2 is SNTAGT. There are 17 residues in the CDR3. Here the CDR3 reads CASSALPSGTGPYEQYF. The CDR3 nucleotides read TGTGCCAGCAGTGCCTTGCCTTCGGGGACAGGGCCGTACGAGCAGTACTTC.